This entry features one T cell receptor beta chain sequence. What it recognizes is unknown. The multiple sclerosis controls were treatment-naive patients affected by stable or active relapsing-remitting disease. The data derive from a study of CD8 T cells in Susac syndrome. Study-wide results and limits: In its TCR sequencing and HLA analysis, the study acknowledged that the number of individuals was relatively small.

The CDR3 loop spans 15 amino acids. Deletions cut 5 bases from V and 3 bases from J, with 16 bases between. The V gene's germline CDR1 is LNHNV and CDR2 YYDKDF (reference sequence). Reverse transcription of roughly 0.45 to 1 ug RNA was performed with random hexamers. Each CDR3 protein gets one entry after TCRdb re-called the immunoSEQ multiplex PCR reads with MiXCR. The table records approximately 180,000 distinct CDR3 sequences, nearly 97% of them present only once. V and J are TRBV15 and TRBJ1-1, with D possibly being TRBD1 (6 bases). The sequence was obtained from a human donor with multiple sclerosis. The sample consisted of CD4+ T cells from PBMCs. Here the CDR3 reads CATSPFEGVDTEAFF. The CDR3, as DNA: TGTGCCACCAGCCCATTTGAGGGGGTTGACACTGAAGCTTTCTTT. Combining the CDR3 with reference TRBV15 and TRBJ1-1 gives the whole variable domain DAMVIQNPRYQVTQFGKPVTLSCSQTLNHNVMYWYQQKSSQAPKLLFHYYDKDFNNEADTPDNFQSRRPNTSFCFLDIRSPGLGDTAMYLCATSPFEGVDTEAFFGQGTRLTVV.